The 18 T cell receptor beta chains below come from one sample, sequenced in a study of T cell repertoires in cytomegalovirus infection. MiXCR, run by TCRdb on the reads, gives a single entry per CDR3 protein. The sample carries 65,000 to 95,000 distinct CDR3 sequences, approximately 3.7% recorded once. Sample: PBMCs. These TCRs come from a human donor in good health (CMV status not recorded). Some clones in this sample may be carry-over from other donors' samples.

This clonotype was picked up many times. V and J are TRBV19 and TRBJ1-5, with a tentative D call TRBD1 (5 bases). V lost 2 bases and J 4 bases, leaving 12 bases between the germline ends. Germline V gene sequence: CDR1 LNHDA, CDR2 SQIVND (reference sequence). CDR3 length: 15 amino acids. CDR3 DNA: TGTGCCAGTAGTATAAAGGGGACCGGGAATCAGCCCCAGCATTTT. Residues: CASSIKGTGNQPQHF. Full variable domain (missing parts from reference TRBV19 and TRBJ1-5): DGGITQSPKYLFRKEGQNVTLSCEQNLNHDAMYWYRQDPGQGLRLIYYSQIVNDFQKGDIAEGYSVSREKKESFPLTVTSAQKNPTAFYLCASSIKGTGNQPQHFGDGTRLSIL.

This clonotype was seen repeatedly, ten times or more. The CDR3 sequence is CASSYLGQNLHTF. The CDR3 nucleotides are TGTGCCAGCAGTTACCTAGGACAAAACCTCCACACCTTC. The rearrangement joins TRBV6-5 to TRBJ1-2, with D possibly TRBD1 on 5 matching bases. Trimming removed 2 bases from V and 12 bases from J, with 16 bases in between. The CDR3 runs to 13 residues. Looked up from germline, CDR1 is MNHEY and CDR2 is SVGAGI.

This clonotype has ten or more counts. The genes are TRBV7-3 and TRBJ2-5; 7 bases line up with TRBD1. The CDR3 has 16 amino acids. Trimming took 5 bases from V and 6 from J; bases not matched to a gene: 15. Germline values: CDR1 SGHTA, CDR2 FQGTGA. The CDR3 region is CASSPSIGTVKKTQYF. Written as DNA, the CDR3 is TGTGCCAGCAGCCCGTCTATTGGGACAGTTAAAAAGACCCAGTACTTC.

This clonotype was recorded at least ten times. This rearrangement joins TRBV28 to TRBJ1-5, with 9 bases fitting TRBD1. The CDR3 runs 16 residues. Unmatched junction bases numbered 8, after V lost 5 bases and J lost 3 bases. Per germline, CDR1 MDHEN and CDR2 SYDVKM. The CDR3 DNA reads TGTGCCAGCAGTCTAAAGACAGGGGGTAACAATCAGCCCCAGCATTTT. Its translation is CASSLKTGGNNQPQHF.

The chain links TRBV7-9 to TRBJ2-7; possibly TRBD2 for D (6 bases). CDR3 length equals 17 residues. CDR1 SEHNR and CDR2 FQNEAQ come from the germline V gene (reference sequence). V gave up 5 bases and J gave up 2 bases, with 22 bases separating them. For the CDR3, the DNA is TGTGCCAGCAGCGGCCCGAAGGCGGGGAGTGGAACCTACGAGCAGTACTTC. Its translation is CASSGPKAGSGTYEQYF.

Many counts were recorded for this clonotype. The V gene is TRBV30, the J gene TRBJ2-7; 8 nucleotides line up with TRBD2. Trimming at V came to 0 bases and at J to 4 bases, leaving 11 bases not matched to a gene. From germline, CDR1 is GTSNPN and CDR2 SVGIG (reference sequence). The CDR3 spans 16 residues. CDR3 residues: CAWSVSGGGIEYEQYF. CDR3 in DNA: TGTGCCTGGAGTGTCTCCGGGGGGGGCATCGAATACGAGCAGTACTTC.

This clonotype was seen ten or more times. This chain uses TRBV5-4 with TRBJ2-1, with 8 positions matching TRBD2. Losses at the gene ends were 2 bases for V and 9 bases for J; bases not matched to a gene: 10. The CDR3 sequence is 15 residues long. Germline lookup yields CDR1 SGHNT and CDR2 YYREEE (reference sequence). CDR3: CASSFGGGRRAEQFF. CDR3 nucleotides: TGTGCCAGCAGCTTCGGGGGGGGGAGACGCGCTGAGCAGTTCTTC.

This clonotype was recorded many times. The chain couples TRBV18 to TRBJ2-7; 7 bases are shared with TRBD1. J lost 3 bases, V lost 6 bases, and 8 bases had no gene match. There are 14 residues in the CDR3. Looked up from germline, CDR1 is KGHSH and CDR2 is LQKENI. The CDR3 DNA sequence: TGTGCCAGCTCTTTACGGGACAGCGACTACGAGCAGTACTTC. Translating it yields CASSLRDSDYEQYF. Variable domain in full (rest from reference TRBV18 and TRBJ2-7): NAGVMQNPRHLVRRRGQEARLRCSPMKGHSHVYWYRQLPEEGLKFMVYLQKENIIDESGMPKERFSAEFPKEGPSILRIQQVVRGDSAAYFCASSLRDSDYEQYFGPGTRLTVT.

This clonotype came up many times. The chain links TRBV20-1 to TRBJ1-1, with 7 bases that match TRBD1. The germline CDR1 and CDR2 sequences are DFQATT and SNEGSKA (reference sequence). Trimming took 6 bases from V and 5 from J; bases not matched to a gene: 3. The CDR3 has 11 residues. CDR3 nucleotide sequence: TGCAGTGCAGACAGGGCAACTGAAGCTTTCTTT. Its protein is CSADRATEAFF.

By its share, this clonotype is medium-sized. The chain employs TRBV7-2 and TRBJ2-1; D unresolved. Germline V gives CDR1 SGHTA, CDR2 FQGNSA. Trimming stripped 8 bases from V and 6 bases from J, with 20 bases between. The length of the CDR3 is 15 residues. The CDR3 DNA reads TGTGCCAGCCGCACCCACCCCAACAGAGTCAATGAGCAGTTCTTC. This encodes CASRTHPNRVNEQFF.

This clonotype was observed at least ten times. The rearrangement joins TRBV6-1 to TRBJ2-1; D call uncertain. The ends were cut back, 1 base at V and 12 bases at J, with 13 bases in the middle. Per the germline V gene, CDR1 is MNHNS and CDR2 is SASEGT. The CDR3 runs 13 residues. The CDR3 DNA is TGTGCCAGCAGTGAAGGTTGGGCGGTTCTGCAGTTCTTC. Its protein is CASSEGWAVLQFF.

There are many counts of this clonotype. This chain joins TRBV19 and TRBJ1-5; D is ambiguous. V dropped 5 bases and J dropped 3 bases, with 11 bases sitting between them. Per the germline V gene, CDR1 is LNHDA and CDR2 is SQIVND (reference sequence). The CDR3 sequence is 14 residues long. The CDR3 here is CASSVRDFNQPQHF. The CDR3 DNA reads as TGTGCCAGTAGTGTCCGGGATTTCAATCAGCCCCAGCATTTT.

Many counts were recorded for this clonotype. The V gene is TRBV12-3 or TRBV12-4, the J gene TRBJ1-2; 8 bases align to TRBD1. The CDR3 totals 13 residues. With 6 bases clipped from V and 5 bases from J, the junction kept 5 bases outside the gene matches. The CDR3 region has the DNA TGTGCCAGCAGAGCGGACAGGGTTTATGGCTACACCTTC. Amino acid sequence: CASRADRVYGYTF.

This clonotype was found many times. This chain connects TRBV20-1 to TRBJ2-3; a possible D gene is TRBD2 (6 bases). Germline loops: CDR1 DFQATT, CDR2 SNEGSKA (reference sequence). Trimming shortened V by 0 bases and J by 4 bases, and 17 bases separated the two germline ends. This CDR3 spans 16 amino acids. CDR3 DNA: TGCAGTGCTAGAGATTCCCGGGAGTTGAGCCCAGATACGCAGTATTTT. Its translation: CSARDSRELSPDTQYF.

This clonotype was observed at least ten times. This rearrangement joins TRBV12-3 or TRBV12-4 to TRBJ1-1; tentative D call: TRBD1 (6 bases). V shed 0 bases and J shed 2 bases, with 16 bases lying between them. The CDR3 covers 17 residues. CDR3 sequence (DNA): TGTGCCAGCAGTTTAGCACACTCACGGACAGCCAACACTGAAGCTTTCTTT. As protein: CASSLAHSRTANTEAFF.

This clonotype appeared many times. The rearrangement joins TRBV12-3 or TRBV12-4 to TRBJ2-7, with 7 bases fitting TRBD2. The CDR3 is 15 residues long. The junction had 10 bases not matched to a gene; V was cut back by 4 bases and J by 4 bases. The CDR3 DNA follows: TGTGCCAGCAGTTCAGCGCTCTGGGAGGGTTACGAGCAGTACTTC. Translating it yields CASSSALWEGYEQYF.

This clonotype was detected many times. This chain joins TRBV5-1 and TRBJ2-7; D gene ambiguous. The CDR3 has 14 residues. Germline CDR1 SGHRS, CDR2 YFSETQ. The germline V and J ends were trimmed by 0 bases and 5 bases, with 12 bases remaining between them. CDR3 in amino acids: CASSLAQAGDEQYF. The CDR3 nucleotides read TGCGCCAGCAGCTTGGCCCAGGCAGGAGACGAGCAGTACTTC.

Points on this clonotype: Possible read error: a much larger clone is one base away. The J gene is TRBJ1-1, the V gene TRBV19; 11 bases agree with TRBD1. This CDR3 contains 14 residues. Germline lookup yields CDR1 LNHDA and CDR2 SQIVND (reference sequence). The CDR3 DNA follows: TGTACCAGTAGTTCTCGGACAGGGGGCTCTGAAGCTTTCTTT. Translated: CTSSSRTGGSEAFF.